Ten or more counts support the clone carrying this TCR beta chain. The record originates from a study of spatial heterogeneity in lung cancer. The CDR3 spans 15 residues. The V end lost 3 bases, the J end lost 10 bases, and 16 bases lay between the germline ends. The sample's time point: blood at routine non-recurrence follow-up after resection. TCRdb reprocessed the 5' RACE reads with MiXCR, giving one entry per CDR3 protein. The sample records 25,000 to 35,000 distinct CDR3 sequences, 5.4% being singletons. V and J are TRBV12-3 or TRBV12-4 and TRBJ1-6, with D perhaps TRBD1 (5 bases). Sample: PBMCs, taken at follow-up. The TCR originated in a female donor with early-stage non-small cell lung cancer. Here the CDR3 DNA reads TGTGCCAGCAGTTTGGGGCAGGGATTTAGGTCACCCCTCCACTTT. Protein sequence: CASSLGQGFRSPLHF.